Here is one TCR beta chain with its context. This clonotype was recorded at least ten times. What antigen it recognizes has not been identified. Per-nucleotide qualities are absent, and no much larger clonotype sits a single base away. Libraries were built with 5' RACE. Sequencing was performed on an Illumina HiSeq 2500. A second PCR of roughly 7 to 11 cycles was run with a J-beta primer mix and a sample-barcoded 5' primer. A template-switch 5' adaptor carrying 12 random nucleotides introduced a unique molecular identifier onto each TCR beta cDNA molecule. At least 3 million CDR3-containing paired-end reads were obtained from each sample. First-strand cDNA synthesis was performed from all RNA using the Mint cDNA synthesis kit, with priming by a TRBC-specific oligonucleotide. After uracil-DNA glycosylase treatment, a first 18-cycle PCR used universal primers M1SS and BC2_uni_R on all cDNA. Per the original workflow: Normalization of each sample was performed by random selection of 1 million high-quality reads, each carrying a distinct molecular identifier. Reads with shared molecular identifiers were discarded instead of being binned into consensus sequences. CDR3 identification, clonotype clustering and error correction used MiTCR with a Q25 quality threshold and the strictest error-elimination algorithm. Lower-bound total TCR beta diversity was estimated with a nonparametric unseen species model using Euler transformation. TCRdb reprocessing: public reads trimmed at Q25 with fastp, clones called with MiXCR, in-frame beta chains kept. Rows with a matching CDR3 protein are joined into one entry that keeps the most common DNA and genes. These V and J calls are TCRdb output, not the study's own analysis. Across this sample there are roughly 1,700,000 distinct CDR3 sequences, with roughly 27% seen only once. The top ten constitute around 7.7% of the sample.

The approximately 39 donors, aged roughly 6 to 95 years, were systemically healthy Caucasian individuals from Russia. Each donor gave approximately 9.3 milliliters of peripheral blood, collected into EDTA-treated Vacutainer tubes. Ficoll-Paque density-gradient centrifugation was used to isolate PBMCs, with at least 6 million per sample. Total RNA was extracted from PBMCs with Trizol reagent, with at least 6 micrograms obtained per sample. Naive CD45RAhigh/CD27high T cell percentages were measured by flow cytometry on a PBMC aliquot from every donor. This record comes from a study of blood T cells in healthy people across ages (dated by TCRdb to about 2015). For the study in its entirety: Template switching captured roughly one uniquely barcoded TCR beta cDNA molecule per two T cells in model experiments. The study measured age-related changes in TCR beta repertoire diversity using deep sequencing normalized with unique cDNA molecular identifiers. The donors were split into four age groups: young (average about 16 years), middle-aged (about 40), aged (approximately 60) and long-lived (approximately 89). To avoid experimental bias, donors of different ages were distributed randomly across sequencing lanes. Using the same blood draw, the study looked at two additional independent replicas of 1 million unique cDNA reads for two donors, one aged 18 to 30 and the other aged 80 or older. The paper as a whole reports these results and caveats: The CMV infection status of donors was not known, potentially confounding age-related changes in expanded clonotypes. Observed TCR beta diversity per million T cells fell roughly linearly with age, and a significant reduction was already apparent by age around 36. The percentage of naive T cells measured by flow cytometry correlated strongly with observed TCR beta diversity. Compared with the aged group, the long-lived group had more naive CD4+ T cells, fewer expanded clones and increased TCR diversity, suggesting age selection. Estimates of total diversity based on one million sequenced T cells were considered lower bounds and underestimates. Because profiling used bulk unsorted PBMCs, naive and antigen-experienced compartments could not be compared conclusively.

Including cysteine and phenylalanine, the CDR3 has 15 amino acids. The DNA shown is the 45-base CDR3, in frame from base 1. As encoded in the germline V gene (reference sequence), CDR1 is DFQATT while CDR2 is SNEGSKA. V loses 5 bases at its end and J loses 3 bases; junction bases beyond the gene matches: 9. Input material: blood. The sequence is built from TRBV20-1 and TRBJ2-1, with 8 junctional bases fitting TRBD2. The sequence was collected from a woman in her thirties in good health. The nucleotides read TGCAGTGCTGAATTTAGCGGGACGATCTACAATGAGCAGTTCTTC. The resulting protein is CSAEFSGTIYNEQFF.